This TCR beta chain was documented in a study of blood T cell repertoires in COVID-19. Turning to the study itself: Samples came from the United States, Italy and Spain, spanning acute and convalescent COVID-19. PBMCs, B-cell-depleted T cells, or T cells provided the cDNA or gDNA that made up the material.

Original handling: Amplification with reference gene primers provided the estimates of nucleated cell counts. The repertoire was sequenced with immunoSEQ multiplex PCR; TCRdb's copy has only in-frame clones and lacks some. The D gene and trimming were derived from the DNA, and the V and J assignments and clone size from that table. This sample has roughly 56,000 clones, with approximately 86% found just once. This clonotype was obtained from a man in his 70s with acute or convalescent COVID-19. Sequenced sample: peripheral blood.

The chain's CDR3 is CASSEVLEVYGYTF. For the CDR3, the DNA is TGTGCCAGCAGTGAAGTTTTAGAAGTCTATGGCTACACCTTC. This chain uses TRBV6-1 with TRBJ1-2; D remains ambiguous. This CDR3 is built from 14 residues. The V and J ends lost 1 base and 4 bases respectively, with 10 bases between them. Germline V CDR1 and CDR2: MNHNS, SASEGT.